These T cell receptor beta chains were read from a single sample in a study of cytomegalovirus exposure and HLA in healthy donors. Assay used: immunoSEQ multiplex PCR; TCRdb lists only in-frame clones, some missing. Of around 260,000 clones listed, 90% are singletons. Sequencing input: PBMCs. These receptor sequences come from a woman aged 25 to 39 in good health and CMV-seronegative. CDR3s include the opening cysteine and the closing phenylalanine or tryptophan. The D gene is left open where the match is weak.

TRBJ2-7 | TRBV9 | TRBD2 | CASSPPMGGSYEQYF | TGTGCCAGCAGCCCACCCATGGGGGGGTCCTACGAGCAGTACTTC
TRBJ2-7 | TRBV2 | NA | CASSAFAYEQYF | TGTGCCAGCAGTGCTTTTGCCTACGAGCAGTACTTC
TRBJ1-1 | TRBV6-1 | NA | CASSEANQGSVMNTEAFF | TGTGCCAGCAGTGAAGCTAATCAGGGTTCGGTAATGAACACTGAAGCTTTCTTT
TRBJ2-7 | TRBV11-2 | NA | CASSLGQASYEQYF | TGTGCCAGCAGCTTAGGACAGGCCTCCTACGAGCAGTACTTC
TRBJ1-5 | TRBV6-6 | NA | CASSNQGGGNQPQHF | TGTGCCAGCAGTAACCAGGGTGGGGGCAATCAGCCCCAGCATTTT
TRBJ2-3 | TRBV9 | NA | CASSVGRLDTQYF | TGTGCCAGCAGCGTAGGGAGGTTGGATACGCAGTATTTT
TRBJ2-3 | TRBV19 | TRBD2 | CASSIGWTSSGTDTQYF | TGTGCCAGTAGTATAGGTTGGACTAGCTCGGGCACAGATACGCAGTATTTT
TRBJ2-7 | TRBV28 | TRBD2 | CASRPLAEEQVEQYF | TGTGCCAGCAGGCCTCTAGCGGAGGAGCAGGTCGAGCAGTACTTC
TRBJ1-4 | TRBV13 | NA | CASSLGQGIEKLFF | TGTGCCAGCAGCTTAGGCCAGGGGATTGAAAAACTGTTTTTT
TRBJ2-7 | TRBV6-1 | NA | CAGGAGSAYEQYF | TGTGCCGGGGGGGCGGGAAGCGCCTACGAGCAGTACTTC
TRBJ2-2 | TRBV19 | TRBD1 | CASDRGLGTGELFF | TGTGCCAGTGACAGGGGGCTGGGCACCGGGGAGCTGTTTTTT